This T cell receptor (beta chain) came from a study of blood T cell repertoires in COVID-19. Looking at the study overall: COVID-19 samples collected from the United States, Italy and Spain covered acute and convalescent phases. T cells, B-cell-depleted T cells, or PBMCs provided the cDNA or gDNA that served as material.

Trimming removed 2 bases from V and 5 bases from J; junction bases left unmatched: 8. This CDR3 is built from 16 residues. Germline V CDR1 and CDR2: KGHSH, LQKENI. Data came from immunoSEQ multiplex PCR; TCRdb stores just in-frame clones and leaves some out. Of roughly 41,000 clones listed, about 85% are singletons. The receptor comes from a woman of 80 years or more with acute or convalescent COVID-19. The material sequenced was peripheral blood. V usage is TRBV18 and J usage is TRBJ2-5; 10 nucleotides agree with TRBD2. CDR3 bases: TGTGCCAGCTCACCATCTCCAGCGGGGGGGCCGGAGACCCAGTACTTC. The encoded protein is CASSPSPAGGPETQYF.